This TCR beta chain was found in a study of blood T cell repertoires in COVID-19. Study information: The United States, Italy and Spain provided the acute and convalescent COVID-19 samples. The analysed material was cDNA or gDNA that came from T cells, B-cell-depleted T cells, or PBMCs.

V was pared by 7 bases and J by 8 bases, with 10 bases of the junction left unmatched. This CDR3 region has 14 residues. In germline, CDR1 is LNHDA, CDR2 SQIVND (reference sequence). Under the authors' procedure: From reference gene primer amplification, estimates of nucleated cell counts were derived. Profiling relied on immunoSEQ multiplex PCR, and the TCRdb table lists in-frame clones only, not all of them. The DNA was the basis for D and trimming; V, J and clone size are from that table. The table lists about 330,000 clones, roughly 86% of them singletons. Recruited during active infection, patients (from Seattle) were subsequently followed longitudinally.

Sequenced material: peripheral blood. The receptor was derived from a man between 25 and 39 years old with COVID-19, enrolled during active disease. This chain uses TRBV19 with TRBJ1-4; 7 nucleotides agree with TRBD1. In DNA form, the CDR3 reads TGTGCCAGTATGGACGACAGGGCCCAGGAAAAACTGTTTTTT. Translated, it gives CASMDDRAQEKLFF.